The clone carrying this T cell receptor beta chain has at least ten counts. The sample is drawn from a study of T cells in Graves' hyperthyroidism and ophthalmopathy. Trimming took 2 bases from V and 4 from J; bases not matched to a gene: 7. The CDR3 spans 16 residues. Germline-derived CDR1 and CDR2 are SGHAT and FQDESV (reference sequence). Amplification of TCR beta CDR3 regions was performed using RNA transcripts as template. The HTBI primer set drove a first-round RT-PCR of the TCR CDR3. In TCRdb, the multiplex PCR reads were re-called with MiXCR into one record per CDR3 protein. The table records fewer than 650,000 distinct CDR3 sequences, 14% of them present only once.

The chain carries TRBV11-1 and TRBJ2-7; 11 nucleotides match TRBD2. Sequencing was carried out using blood. This receptor was obtained from a woman aged 18 to 35 with Graves' ophthalmopathy. CDR3 DNA sequence: TGTGCCAGCAGCTTACTAGCGGGAGGTTTTCTGTACGAGCAGTACTTC. Translated, it gives CASSLLAGGFLYEQYF.